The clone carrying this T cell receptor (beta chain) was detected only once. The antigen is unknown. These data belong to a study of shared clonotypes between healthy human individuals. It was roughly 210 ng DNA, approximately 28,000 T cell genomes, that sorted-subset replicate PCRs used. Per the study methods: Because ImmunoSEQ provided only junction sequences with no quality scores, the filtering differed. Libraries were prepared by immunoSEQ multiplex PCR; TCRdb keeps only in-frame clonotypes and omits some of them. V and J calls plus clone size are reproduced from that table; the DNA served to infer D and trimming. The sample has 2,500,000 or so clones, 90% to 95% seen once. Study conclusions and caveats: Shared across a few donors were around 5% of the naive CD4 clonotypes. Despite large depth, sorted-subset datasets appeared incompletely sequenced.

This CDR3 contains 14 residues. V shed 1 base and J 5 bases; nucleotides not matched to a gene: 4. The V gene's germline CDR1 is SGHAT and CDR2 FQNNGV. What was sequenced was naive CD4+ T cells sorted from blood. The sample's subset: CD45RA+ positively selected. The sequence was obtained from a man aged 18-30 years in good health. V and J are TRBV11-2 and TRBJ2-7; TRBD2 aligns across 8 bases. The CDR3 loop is CASSLVAGINEQYF. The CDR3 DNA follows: TGTGCCAGCAGCTTAGTAGCGGGGATCAACGAGCAGTACTTC.